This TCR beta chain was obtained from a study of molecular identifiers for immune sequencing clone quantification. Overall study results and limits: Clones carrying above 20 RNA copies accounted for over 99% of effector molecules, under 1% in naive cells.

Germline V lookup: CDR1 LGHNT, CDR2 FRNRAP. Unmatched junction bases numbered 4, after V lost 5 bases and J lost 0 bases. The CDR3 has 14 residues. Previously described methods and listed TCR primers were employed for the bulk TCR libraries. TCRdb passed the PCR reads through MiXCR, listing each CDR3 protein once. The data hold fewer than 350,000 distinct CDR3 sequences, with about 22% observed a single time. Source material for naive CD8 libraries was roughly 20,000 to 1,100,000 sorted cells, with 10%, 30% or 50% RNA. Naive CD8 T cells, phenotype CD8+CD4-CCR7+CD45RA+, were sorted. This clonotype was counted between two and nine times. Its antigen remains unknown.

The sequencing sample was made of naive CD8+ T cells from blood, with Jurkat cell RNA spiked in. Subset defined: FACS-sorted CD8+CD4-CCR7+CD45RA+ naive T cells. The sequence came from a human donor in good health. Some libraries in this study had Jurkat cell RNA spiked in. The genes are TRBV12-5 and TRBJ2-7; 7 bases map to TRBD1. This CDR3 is CASGPWTGSYEQYF. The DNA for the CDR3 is TGTGCTAGTGGTCCCTGGACAGGCTCCTACGAGCAGTACTTC.